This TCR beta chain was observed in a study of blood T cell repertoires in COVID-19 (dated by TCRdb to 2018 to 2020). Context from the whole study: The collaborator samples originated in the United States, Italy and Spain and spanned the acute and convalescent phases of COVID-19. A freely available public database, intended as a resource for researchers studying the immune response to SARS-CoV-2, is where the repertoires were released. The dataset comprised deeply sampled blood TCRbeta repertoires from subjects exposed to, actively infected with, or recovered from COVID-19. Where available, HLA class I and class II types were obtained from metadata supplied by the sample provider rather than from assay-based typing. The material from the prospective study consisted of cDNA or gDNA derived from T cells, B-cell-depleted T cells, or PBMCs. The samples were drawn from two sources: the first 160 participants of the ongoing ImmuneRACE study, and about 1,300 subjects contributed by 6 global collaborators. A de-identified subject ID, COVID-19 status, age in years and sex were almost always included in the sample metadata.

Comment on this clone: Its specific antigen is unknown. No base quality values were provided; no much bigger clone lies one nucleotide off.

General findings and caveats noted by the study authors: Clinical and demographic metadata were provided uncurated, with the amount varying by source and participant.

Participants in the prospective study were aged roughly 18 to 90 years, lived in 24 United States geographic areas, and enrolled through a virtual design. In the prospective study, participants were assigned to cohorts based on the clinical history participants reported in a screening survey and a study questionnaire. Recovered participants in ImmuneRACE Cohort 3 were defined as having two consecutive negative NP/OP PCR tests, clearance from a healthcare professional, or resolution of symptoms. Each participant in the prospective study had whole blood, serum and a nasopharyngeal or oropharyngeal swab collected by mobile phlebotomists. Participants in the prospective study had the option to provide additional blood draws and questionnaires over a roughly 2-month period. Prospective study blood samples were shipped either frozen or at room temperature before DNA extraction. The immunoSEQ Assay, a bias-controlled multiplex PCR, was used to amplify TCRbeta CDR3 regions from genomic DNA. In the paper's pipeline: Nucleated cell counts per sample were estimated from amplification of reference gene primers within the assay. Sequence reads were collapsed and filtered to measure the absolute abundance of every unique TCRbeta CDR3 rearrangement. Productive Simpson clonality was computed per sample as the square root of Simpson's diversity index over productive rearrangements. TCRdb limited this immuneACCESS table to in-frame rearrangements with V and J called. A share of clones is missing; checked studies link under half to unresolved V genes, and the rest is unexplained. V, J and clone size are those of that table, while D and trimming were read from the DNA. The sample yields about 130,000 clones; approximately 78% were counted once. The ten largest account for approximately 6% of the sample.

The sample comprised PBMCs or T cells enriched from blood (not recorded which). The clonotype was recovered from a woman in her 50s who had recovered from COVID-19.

The sequenced DNA: TGTGCCAGCAGCCAAGCGACGGCCCGGCGGGATGGCTACACCTTC. Translated, it gives CASSQATARRDGYTF. The chain is made from TRBV14 and TRBJ1-2; there is no confident call for the D gene. The germline V gene sets CDR1 to SGHDN and CDR2 to FVKESK. V is cut by 1 base and J by 6 bases, and the space between the germline ends is 15 bases. The CDR3 measures 15 amino acids from cysteine to phenylalanine. Only the CDR3 part of the read is kept: 45 bases, read in frame from the first base.